A single sample gave rise to the 5 T cell receptor beta chains below, sequenced in a study of blood T cell repertoires in COVID-19. Profiling relied on immunoSEQ multiplex PCR, and the TCRdb table lists in-frame clones only, not all of them. The profile shows 200,000 to 250,000 clones, roughly 84% of them singletons. What was sequenced was PBMCs or T cells enriched from blood (not recorded which). These receptors came from a middle-aged woman who had recovered from COVID-19.

V is TRBV6-5 and J is TRBJ1-6; 7 nucleotides match TRBD1. This CDR3 is built from 14 residues. Losses at the gene ends were 5 bases for V and 9 bases for J; bases not matched to a gene: 7. Germline V gives CDR1 MNHEY, CDR2 SVGAGI. DNA of the CDR3: TGTGCCAGCAGTCGCGACAGGGAGCCTTCACCCCTCCACTTT. It translates to CASSRDREPSPLHF.

The chain carries TRBV7-8 and TRBJ1-1; the match to TRBD1 covers 9 bases. The V gene's germline CDR1 is SGHVS and CDR2 FQNEAQ. This CDR3 is built from 14 residues. With V trimmed by 5 bases and J by 3 bases, 4 bases remained unmatched. This CDR3 is CASSPGQGYTEAFF. The CDR3 DNA is TGTGCCAGCAGCCCGGGACAGGGTTACACTGAAGCTTTCTTT.

This clone was recorded once. This rearrangement joins TRBV27 to TRBJ1-1; 9 positions agree with TRBD1. CDR1 MNHEY and CDR2 SMNVEV come from the germline V gene (reference sequence). The ends lost 3 bases at V and 5 bases at J; junction bases unmatched: 10. CDR3 length: 16 residues. The CDR3 here is CASSFRNRGRITEAFF. In DNA form, the CDR3 reads TGTGCCAGCAGTTTCCGAAACAGGGGGCGGATAACTGAAGCTTTCTTT.

The chain uses TRBV2 and TRBJ2-2; D remains ambiguous. The CDR3 covers 13 residues. Trimming removed 6 bases from V and 3 bases from J, with 8 bases in between. Germline CDR1 is SNHLY and CDR2 is FYNNEI. The CDR3 region is CASSLSDTGELFF. CDR3 nucleotides: TGTGCCAGCAGCCTCTCCGACACCGGGGAGCTGTTTTTT.

This rearrangement joins TRBV29-1 to TRBJ1-2, with a possible D match to TRBD1 (6 bases). The CDR3 runs 13 residues. CDR1 SQVTM and CDR2 ANQGSEA come from the germline V gene. The V and J ends lost 4 bases and 3 bases respectively, with 12 bases between them. CDR3: CSVVGQGHYGYTF. CDR3 in DNA: TGCAGCGTTGTGGGGCAGGGGCACTATGGCTACACCTTC.